One T cell receptor (beta chain) is described in this entry. As handled by the study authors: How many nucleated cells were present was estimated from reference gene primer amplification. Sequencing was performed with immunoSEQ multiplex PCR; in TCRdb, only in-frame clones are kept and a portion is missing. D and trimming were read from the DNA, whereas the V and J calls and clone size are those reported in that table. The table shows about 140,000 clones, with roughly four fifths occurring only once. With 0 bases removed from V and 7 bases from J, the gap between germline ends came to 13 bases. Looked up from germline, CDR1 is GTSNPN and CDR2 is SVGIG (reference sequence). The CDR3 is 15 amino acids. The source of the sample is a study of blood T cell repertoires in COVID-19. Turning to the study itself: Samples taken during acute and convalescent COVID-19 were collected in the United States, Italy and Spain. Nucleic acid was either cDNA or gDNA, and it came from T cells, B-cell-depleted T cells, or PBMCs.

The TCR originated in an elderly woman with acute or convalescent COVID-19. Sequenced: peripheral blood. The rearrangement links TRBV30 to TRBJ1-6, with a possible D match to TRBD1 (6 bases). CDR3 sequence reads: CAWSVPRGDNSPLHF. The DNA of the CDR3 is TGTGCCTGGAGTGTACCCAGGGGTGACAATTCACCCCTCCACTTT.